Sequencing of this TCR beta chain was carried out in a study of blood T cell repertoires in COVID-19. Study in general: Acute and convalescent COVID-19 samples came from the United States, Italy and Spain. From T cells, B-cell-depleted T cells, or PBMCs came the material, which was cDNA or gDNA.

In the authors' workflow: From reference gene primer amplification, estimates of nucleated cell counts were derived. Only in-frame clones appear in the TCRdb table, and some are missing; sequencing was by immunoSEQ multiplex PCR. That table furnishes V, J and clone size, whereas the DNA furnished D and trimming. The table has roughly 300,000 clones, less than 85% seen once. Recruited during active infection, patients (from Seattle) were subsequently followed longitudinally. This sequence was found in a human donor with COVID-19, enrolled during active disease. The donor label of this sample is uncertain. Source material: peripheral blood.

The CDR3 loop is CASTPDRVDYGYTF. CDR3 in DNA: TGTGCCAGCACCCCGGACAGGGTCGACTATGGCTACACCTTC. The chain links TRBV6-6 to TRBJ1-2; 8 bases match TRBD1. The germline gives CDR1 MNHNY, CDR2 SVGAGI (reference sequence). V shed 7 bases and J 3 bases; nucleotides not matched to a gene: 7. This CDR3 is 14 amino acids long.